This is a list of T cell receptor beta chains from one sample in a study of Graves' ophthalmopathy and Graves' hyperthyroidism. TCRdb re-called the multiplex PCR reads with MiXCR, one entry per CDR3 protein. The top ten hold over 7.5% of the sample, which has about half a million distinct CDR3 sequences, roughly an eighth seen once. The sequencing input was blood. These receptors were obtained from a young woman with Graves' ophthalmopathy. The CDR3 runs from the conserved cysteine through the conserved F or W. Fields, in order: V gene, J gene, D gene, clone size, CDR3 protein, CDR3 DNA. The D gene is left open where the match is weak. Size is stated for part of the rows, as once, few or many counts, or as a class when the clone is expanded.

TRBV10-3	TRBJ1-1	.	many	CAISATTANTEAFF	TGTGCCATCAGTGCGACGACAGCGAACACTGAAGCTTTCTTT
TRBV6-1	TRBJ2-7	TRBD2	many	CASRKGTSGSYEQYF	TGTGCCAGCAGGAAAGGGACTAGCGGCTCCTACGAGCAGTACTTC
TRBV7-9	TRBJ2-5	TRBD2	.	CASSLLAGFQETQYF	TGTGCCAGCAGCTTACTAGCGGGATTCCAAGAGACCCAGTACTTC
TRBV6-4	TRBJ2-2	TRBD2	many	CASRGSWLAGVGGELFF	TGTGCCAGCAGAGGAAGTTGGCTAGCGGGAGTTGGTGGGGAGCTGTTTTTT
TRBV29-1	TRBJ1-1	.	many	CSVPSGGPNTEAFF	TGCAGCGTCCCATCGGGAGGTCCTAACACTGAAGCTTTCTTT
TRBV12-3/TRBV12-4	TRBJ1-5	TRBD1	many	CASSLGGSGGSLRQPQHF	TGTGCCAGCAGTTTAGGGGGATCAGGGGGCTCTCTGCGACAGCCCCAGCATTTT
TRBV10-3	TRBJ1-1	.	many	CAISETRDSTTEAFF	TGTGCCATCAGTGAGACACGGGATAGCACCACTGAAGCTTTCTTT
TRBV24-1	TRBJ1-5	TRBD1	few	CATSDARDRGLQPQHF	TGTGCCACCAGTGACGCCCGGGACAGGGGGCTCCAGCCCCAGCATTTT
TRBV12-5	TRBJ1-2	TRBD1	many	CASGLTGGYGYTF	TGTGCTAGTGGTTTGACAGGGGGTTATGGCTACACCTTC
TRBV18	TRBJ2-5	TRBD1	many	CASSPTGGQETQYF	TGTGCCAGCAGTCCGACAGGGGGACAAGAGACCCAGTACTTC
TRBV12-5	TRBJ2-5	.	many	CASGLEGIQETQYF	TGTGCTAGTGGTTTGGAAGGGATCCAAGAGACCCAGTACTTC
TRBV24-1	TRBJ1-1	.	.	CATSAGAPNTEAFF	TGTGCCACCAGCGCAGGGGCACCGAACACTGAAGCTTTCTTT
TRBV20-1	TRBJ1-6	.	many	CSAAGGWGSPLHF	TGCAGTGCGGCTGGGGGATGGGGTTCACCCCTCCACTTT
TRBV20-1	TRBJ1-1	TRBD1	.	CSARTGTGGLNTEAFF	TGCAGTGCTAGAACCGGGACAGGGGGTTTGAACACTGAAGCTTTCTTT
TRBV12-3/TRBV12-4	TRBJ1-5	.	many	CASSFRTVDQPQHF	TGTGCCAGCAGTTTTCGGACAGTCGATCAGCCCCAGCATTTT
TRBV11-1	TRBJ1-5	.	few	CASSSPDWGGGNQPQHF	TGTGCCAGCAGCTCCCCCGATTGGGGGGGCGGCAATCAGCCCCAGCATTTT
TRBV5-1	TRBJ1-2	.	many	CASSFDGQNYGYTF	TGCGCCAGCAGCTTCGACGGACAGAACTATGGCTACACCTTC
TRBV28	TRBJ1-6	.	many	CASRPPESPLHF	TGTGCCAGCAGACCTCCGGAGTCACCCCTCCACTTT
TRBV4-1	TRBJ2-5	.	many	CASSQGGGLQETQYF	TGCGCCAGCAGCCAAGGTGGAGGCTTACAAGAGACCCAGTACTTC
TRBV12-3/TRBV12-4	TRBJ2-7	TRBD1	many	CASSPTGTGGYEQYF	TGTGCCAGCAGTCCAACCGGGACAGGGGGCTACGAGCAGTACTTC
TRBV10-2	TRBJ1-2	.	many	CASATTEDYGYTF	TGCGCCAGCGCAACTACAGAGGACTATGGCTACACCTTC
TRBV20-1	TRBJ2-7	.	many	CSARIGDLPGEQYF	TGCAGTGCGAGGATAGGGGACCTGCCTGGGGAGCAGTACTTC
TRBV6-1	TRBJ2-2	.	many	CASSESVKKPFF	TGTGCCAGCAGTGAATCCGTCAAAAAGCCGTTTTTT
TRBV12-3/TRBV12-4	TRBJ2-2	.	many	CASSLAYGENTGELFF	TGTGCCAGCAGTTTAGCTTACGGGGAAAACACCGGGGAGCTGTTTTTT
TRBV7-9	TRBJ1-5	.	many	CASSLGRTHQPQHF	TGTGCCAGCAGCTTAGGAAGGACTCATCAGCCCCAGCATTTT
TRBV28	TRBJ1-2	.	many	CASTAINYGYTF	TGTGCCAGCACGGCAATCAACTATGGCTACACCTTC
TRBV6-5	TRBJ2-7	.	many	CASSWGDVYEQYF	TGTGCCAGCAGTTGGGGGGACGTCTACGAGCAGTACTTC
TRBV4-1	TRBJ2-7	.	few	CASSRMISYEQYF	TGCGCCAGCAGCCGCATGATCTCCTACGAGCAGTACTTC
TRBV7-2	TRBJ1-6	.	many	CASSPAAGSYNSPLHF	TGTGCCAGCAGCCCAGCGGCAGGTTCCTATAATTCACCCCTCCACTTT
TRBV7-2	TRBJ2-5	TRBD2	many	CASSSLGLAGSQETQYF	TGTGCCAGCAGCTCGCTAGGACTAGCGGGGTCCCAAGAGACCCAGTACTTC
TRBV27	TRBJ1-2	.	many	CASSLSFNYGYTF	TGTGCCAGCAGTTTATCCTTTAACTATGGCTACACCTTC
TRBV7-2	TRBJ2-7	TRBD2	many	CASSPRPSGSYEQYF	TGTGCCAGCAGCCCTCGGCCTAGCGGTTCCTACGAGCAGTACTTC
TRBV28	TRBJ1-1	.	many	CASSFTNTIAPEAFF	TGTGCCAGCAGTTTCACCAACACAATTGCTCCTGAAGCTTTCTTT
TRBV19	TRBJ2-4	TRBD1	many	CASSIDWTGPAGAKNIQYF	TGTGCCAGTAGTATAGATTGGACAGGGCCCGCAGGGGCCAAAAACATTCAGTACTTC
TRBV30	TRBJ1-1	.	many	CAWKPDTEAFF	TGTGCCTGGAAGCCTGACACTGAAGCTTTCTTT
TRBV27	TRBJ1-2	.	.	CASTLRGGGYGYTF	TGTGCCAGCACGCTCCGAGGCGGTGGCTATGGCTACACCTTC
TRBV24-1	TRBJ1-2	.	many	CATGEGELSGYTF	TGTGCCACCGGGGAGGGAGAATTAAGTGGCTACACCTTC
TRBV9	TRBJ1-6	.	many	CASNPSGGWGSPLHF	TGTGCCAGCAACCCCTCCGGGGGCTGGGGTTCACCCCTCCACTTT
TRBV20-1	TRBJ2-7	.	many	CSARPTGTYSYEQYF	TGCAGTGCTAGGCCTACTGGGACGTACTCCTACGAGCAGTACTTC
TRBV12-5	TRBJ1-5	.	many	CASGVDSLLQPQHF	TGTGCTAGTGGGGTGGACAGTCTTCTTCAGCCCCAGCATTTT